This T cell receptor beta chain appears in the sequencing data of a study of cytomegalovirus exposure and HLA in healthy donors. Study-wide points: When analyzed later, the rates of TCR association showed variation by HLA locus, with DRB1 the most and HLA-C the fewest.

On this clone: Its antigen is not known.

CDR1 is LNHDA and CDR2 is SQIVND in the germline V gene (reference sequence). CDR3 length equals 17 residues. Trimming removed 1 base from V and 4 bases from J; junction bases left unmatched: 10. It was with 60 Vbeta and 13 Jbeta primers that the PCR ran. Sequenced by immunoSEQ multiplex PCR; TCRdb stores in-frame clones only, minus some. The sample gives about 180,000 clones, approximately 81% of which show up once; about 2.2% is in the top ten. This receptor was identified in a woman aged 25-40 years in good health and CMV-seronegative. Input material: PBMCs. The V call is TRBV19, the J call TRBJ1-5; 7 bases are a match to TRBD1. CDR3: CASSIGQGLILNQPQHF. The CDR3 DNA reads TGTGCCAGTAGTATAGGACAGGGTTTGATCCTAAATCAGCCCCAGCATTTT.